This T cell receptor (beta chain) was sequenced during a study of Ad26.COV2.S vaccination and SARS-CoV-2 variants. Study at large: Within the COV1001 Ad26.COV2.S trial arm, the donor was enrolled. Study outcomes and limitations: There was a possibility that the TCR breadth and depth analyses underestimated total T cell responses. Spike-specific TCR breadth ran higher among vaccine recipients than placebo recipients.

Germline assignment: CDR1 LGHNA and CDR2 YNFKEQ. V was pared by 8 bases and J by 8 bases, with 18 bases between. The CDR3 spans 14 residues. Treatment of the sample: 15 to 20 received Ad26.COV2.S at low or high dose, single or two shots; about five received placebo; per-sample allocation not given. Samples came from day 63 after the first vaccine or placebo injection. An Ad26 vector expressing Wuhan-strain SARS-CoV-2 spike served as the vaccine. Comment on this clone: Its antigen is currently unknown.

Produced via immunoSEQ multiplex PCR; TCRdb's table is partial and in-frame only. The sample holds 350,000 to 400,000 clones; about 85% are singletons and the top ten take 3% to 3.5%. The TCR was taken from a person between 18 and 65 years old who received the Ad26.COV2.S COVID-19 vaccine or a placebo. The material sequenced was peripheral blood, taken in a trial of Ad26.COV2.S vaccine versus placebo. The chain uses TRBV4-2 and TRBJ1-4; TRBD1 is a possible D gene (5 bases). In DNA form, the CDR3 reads TGTGCCAGCGGTCGGGGCGGCGGCGGGGAAAAACTGTTTTTT. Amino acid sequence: CASGRGGGGEKLFF.